The entry below describes one T cell receptor (beta chain). This sample was included in a study of blood T cell repertoires in COVID-19. Study information: PBMCs, B-cell-depleted T cells, or T cells were the source of the cDNA or gDNA that made up the material.

In the authors' methods: Estimation of nucleated cell counts relied on the amplification of reference gene primers. TCRdb's copy holds only in-frame clones and misses some; the assay was immunoSEQ multiplex PCR. The V and J calls and clone size are taken from that table; D and trimming were inferred from the DNA. The sample lists fewer than 250,000 clones; 87% were seen once. The ends lost 5 bases at V and 1 base at J; junction bases unmatched: 3. Germline V lookup: CDR1 LGHNT, CDR2 FRNRAP. The CDR3 is 14 amino acids. The receptor was isolated from a man aged 30-40 years who had recovered from COVID-19. V usage is TRBV12-5 and J usage is TRBJ1-1, with 8 nucleotides matching TRBD1. The specimen was PBMCs or T cells enriched from blood (not recorded which). The CDR3 sequence: CASGRDRKNTEAFF. The DNA for the CDR3 is TGTGCTAGTGGTCGGGACAGGAAGAACACTGAAGCTTTCTTT.